This is a list of T cell receptor beta chains from one sample in a study of blood T cell repertoires in COVID-19. The table came from immunoSEQ multiplex PCR; TCRdb's copy has only in-frame clones and leaves some out. The sample includes about half a million clones, approximately 85% of them seen just once. Specimen: peripheral blood. The receptor source for this set is a human donor in a cohort sampled during active COVID-19. The CDR3 runs from the conserved cysteine through the conserved F or W. The order of the fields is J gene, clone size, D gene, V gene, CDR3 protein, CDR3 DNA. The D gene is left open where the match is weak. Where a row states a size, it is once, few, many or the class of an expanded clone; other rows omit it.

j_gene: TRBJ2-3
abundance: NA
d_gene: TRBD1
v_gene: TRBV5-1
CDR3aa: CASSLETGGTDTQYF
CDR3nt: TGCGCCAGCAGCTTAGAGACAGGGGGCACAGATACGCAGTATTTT

j_gene: TRBJ2-7
abundance: NA
d_gene: TRBD1
v_gene: TRBV5-4
CDR3aa: CASSFGDRGYEQYF
CDR3nt: TGTGCCAGCAGCTTCGGGGACAGGGGATACGAGCAGTACTTC

j_gene: TRBJ1-5
abundance: NA
d_gene: TRBD1
v_gene: TRBV30
CDR3aa: CAWSVDRGRRNQPQHF
CDR3nt: TGTGCCTGGAGTGTAGACAGGGGGCGAAGGAATCAGCCCCAGCATTTT

j_gene: TRBJ2-7
abundance: NA
d_gene: NA
v_gene: TRBV19
CDR3aa: CASKDSVSYEQYF
CDR3nt: TGTGCCAGTAAAGACAGCGTCTCCTACGAGCAGTACTTC

j_gene: TRBJ1-2
abundance: NA
d_gene: NA
v_gene: TRBV20-1
CDR3aa: CSASDPGQHVYGYTF
CDR3nt: TGCAGTGCTAGTGACCCTGGACAGCACGTCTATGGCTACACCTTC

j_gene: TRBJ2-7
abundance: few
d_gene: NA
v_gene: TRBV2
CDR3aa: CASLGVSYEQYF
CDR3nt: TGTGCCAGCCTCGGAGTCTCCTACGAGCAGTACTTC

j_gene: TRBJ2-1
abundance: NA
d_gene: NA
v_gene: TRBV4-2
CDR3aa: CASSRRGSGYNEQFF
CDR3nt: TGTGCCAGCAGCCGACGGGGTAGCGGATACAATGAGCAGTTCTTC

j_gene: TRBJ2-3
abundance: NA
d_gene: TRBD2
v_gene: TRBV5-4
CDR3aa: CASSSQAGVTDTQYF
CDR3nt: TGTGCCAGCAGCTCCCAGGCGGGAGTCACAGATACGCAGTATTTT

j_gene: TRBJ2-1
abundance: NA
d_gene: NA
v_gene: TRBV11-3
CDR3aa: CASSSHSTTANEQFF
CDR3nt: TGTGCCAGCAGCTCCCACTCTACGACAGCCAATGAGCAGTTCTTC

j_gene: TRBJ2-7
abundance: NA
d_gene: NA
v_gene: TRBV2
CDR3aa: CASRNWRSPYEQYF
CDR3nt: TGTGCCAGCAGAAATTGGCGGAGCCCCTACGAGCAGTACTTC

j_gene: TRBJ1-1
abundance: NA
d_gene: NA
v_gene: TRBV30
CDR3aa: CAWRAQGANTEAFF
CDR3nt: TGTGCCTGGAGGGCCCAAGGGGCCAACACTGAAGCTTTCTTT

j_gene: TRBJ2-7
abundance: NA
d_gene: NA
v_gene: TRBV7-2
CDR3aa: CASSLGTIRYEQYF
CDR3nt: TGTGCCAGCAGCTTGGGGACAATACGGTACGAGCAGTACTTC

j_gene: TRBJ1-5
abundance: NA
d_gene: TRBD1
v_gene: TRBV19
CDR3aa: CASSTGTGGPGSNQPQHF
CDR3nt: TGTGCCAGTAGTACCGGGACAGGGGGCCCCGGTAGCAATCAGCCCCAGCATTTT

j_gene: TRBJ1-2
abundance: few
d_gene: TRBD1
v_gene: TRBV11-2
CDR3aa: CASSPMRTPPTGDNGYTF
CDR3nt: TGTGCCAGCAGCCCAATGCGGACCCCGCCGACAGGGGACAATGGCTACACCTTC

j_gene: TRBJ2-1
abundance: NA
d_gene: TRBD2
v_gene: TRBV19
CDR3aa: CASNTGTRIKEQFF
CDR3nt: TGTGCCAGTAATACCGGGACTAGAATTAAGGAGCAGTTCTTC

j_gene: TRBJ1-3
abundance: NA
d_gene: NA
v_gene: TRBV30
CDR3aa: CAWSSRNTIYF
CDR3nt: TGTGCCTGGAGTTCAAGAAACACCATATATTTT

j_gene: TRBJ2-2
abundance: NA
d_gene: TRBD1
v_gene: TRBV2
CDR3aa: CASSRDSLPGELFF
CDR3nt: TGTGCCAGCAGCCGGGACAGTCTCCCCGGGGAGCTGTTTTTT

j_gene: TRBJ1-3
abundance: NA
d_gene: NA
v_gene: TRBV11-2
CDR3aa: CASSLDRAGNTIYF
CDR3nt: TGTGCCAGCAGCTTAGACAGGGCTGGAAACACCATATATTTT

j_gene: TRBJ1-1
abundance: NA
d_gene: TRBD1
v_gene: TRBV5-4
CDR3aa: CASSATGADTEAFF
CDR3nt: TGTGCCAGCAGCGCGACAGGGGCCGACACTGAAGCTTTCTTT

j_gene: TRBJ2-3
abundance: once
d_gene: TRBD2
v_gene: TRBV11-2
CDR3aa: CASSWTSGGPTDTQYF
CDR3nt: TGTGCCAGCAGTTGGACTAGCGGGGGACCCACAGATACGCAGTATTTT

j_gene: TRBJ2-5
abundance: NA
d_gene: TRBD1
v_gene: TRBV3-1/TRBV3-2
CDR3aa: CASSLRTGGIETQYF
CDR3nt: TGTGCCAGCAGCCTCCGGACAGGGGGCATCGAGACCCAGTACTTC

j_gene: TRBJ1-1
abundance: NA
d_gene: NA
v_gene: TRBV2
CDR3aa: CASKRQENTEAFF
CDR3nt: TGTGCCAGCAAAAGGCAGGAGAACACTGAAGCTTTCTTT

j_gene: TRBJ2-1
abundance: NA
d_gene: NA
v_gene: TRBV2
CDR3aa: CASKYANPNEQFF
CDR3nt: TGTGCCAGCAAATACGCTAACCCCAATGAGCAGTTCTTC

j_gene: TRBJ1-3
abundance: NA
d_gene: NA
v_gene: TRBV5-1
CDR3aa: CASSLHLSGGPGNTIYF
CDR3nt: TGCGCCAGCAGCTTGCACCTCTCGGGTGGCCCTGGAAACACCATATATTTT

j_gene: TRBJ2-5
abundance: NA
d_gene: NA
v_gene: TRBV7-2
CDR3aa: CASRPAGWETQYF
CDR3nt: TGTGCCAGCCGACCTGCGGGGTGGGAGACCCAGTACTTC

j_gene: TRBJ2-1
abundance: NA
d_gene: NA
v_gene: TRBV7-3
CDR3aa: CASSLSGMRSYNEQFF
CDR3nt: TGTGCCAGCAGCTTAAGCGGGATGCGCTCCTACAATGAGCAGTTCTTC

j_gene: TRBJ2-2
abundance: NA
d_gene: TRBD1
v_gene: TRBV29-1
CDR3aa: CSYSGGQGGAGELFF
CDR3nt: TGCAGCTATTCTGGGGGACAGGGGGGCGCCGGGGAGCTGTTTTTT

j_gene: TRBJ2-3
abundance: NA
d_gene: TRBD2
v_gene: TRBV4-2
CDR3aa: CASSQDLPAGGPKSDTQYF
CDR3nt: TGTGCCAGCAGCCAAGACCTTCCAGCGGGAGGGCCAAAGAGCGATACGCAGTATTTT

j_gene: TRBJ1-5
abundance: NA
d_gene: NA
v_gene: TRBV27
CDR3aa: CASSPHPRTPYQPQHF
CDR3nt: TGTGCCAGCAGCCCCCACCCTCGAACTCCCTATCAGCCCCAGCATTTT

j_gene: TRBJ1-1
abundance: once
d_gene: NA
v_gene: TRBV6-1
CDR3aa: CASSEASRGERTEAFF
CDR3nt: TGTGCCAGCAGTGAAGCCAGTCGGGGGGAACGGACTGAAGCTTTCTTT

j_gene: TRBJ1-3
abundance: once
d_gene: NA
v_gene: TRBV5-1
CDR3aa: CASSFGVSGNTIYF
CDR3nt: TGCGCCAGCAGCTTCGGTGTCTCTGGAAACACCATATATTTT

j_gene: TRBJ2-2
abundance: NA
d_gene: NA
v_gene: TRBV7-3
CDR3aa: CASSLTALNTGELFF
CDR3nt: TGTGCCAGCAGCTTAACAGCCCTCAACACCGGGGAGCTGTTTTTT

j_gene: TRBJ2-3
abundance: NA
d_gene: TRBD2
v_gene: TRBV28
CDR3aa: CASSFTSGRAADTQYF
CDR3nt: TGTGCCAGCAGTTTCACTAGCGGGAGGGCCGCAGATACGCAGTATTTT

j_gene: TRBJ1-3
abundance: NA
d_gene: NA
v_gene: TRBV3-1/TRBV3-2
CDR3aa: CASSQLATAMGSGNTIYF
CDR3nt: TGTGCCAGCAGCCAATTAGCGACGGCAATGGGCTCTGGAAACACCATATATTTT

j_gene: TRBJ2-4
abundance: NA
d_gene: TRBD1
v_gene: TRBV6-5
CDR3aa: CASSYKGAQNIQYF
CDR3nt: TGTGCCAGCAGTTACAAGGGGGCCCAAAACATTCAGTACTTC

j_gene: TRBJ2-2
abundance: NA
d_gene: NA
v_gene: TRBV9
CDR3aa: CASSFPGVDTGELFF
CDR3nt: TGTGCCAGCAGCTTTCCCGGGGTCGACACCGGGGAGCTGTTTTTT

j_gene: TRBJ2-7
abundance: NA
d_gene: NA
v_gene: TRBV19
CDR3aa: CASSVDTLYEQYF
CDR3nt: TGTGCCAGTAGTGTAGACACCCTATACGAGCAGTACTTC

j_gene: TRBJ2-2
abundance: NA
d_gene: NA
v_gene: TRBV28
CDR3aa: CASRYRGESPSGELFF
CDR3nt: TGTGCCAGCAGATATCGGGGAGAGTCCCCCAGCGGGGAGCTGTTTTTT

j_gene: TRBJ2-5
abundance: once
d_gene: TRBD2
v_gene: TRBV14
CDR3aa: CASSQDQRELWETQYF
CDR3nt: TGTGCCAGCAGCCAAGATCAGCGGGAGCTTTGGGAGACCCAGTACTTC

j_gene: TRBJ2-5
abundance: NA
d_gene: NA
v_gene: TRBV11-2
CDR3aa: CASSLGLPSTETQYF
CDR3nt: TGTGCCAGCAGCTTAGGACTTCCATCGACGGAGACCCAGTACTTC

j_gene: TRBJ1-2
abundance: NA
d_gene: NA
v_gene: TRBV15
CDR3aa: CATSRDQGLVGGYTF
CDR3nt: TGTGCCACCAGCAGAGATCAGGGGCTGGTGGGTGGCTACACCTTC

j_gene: TRBJ1-3
abundance: few
d_gene: NA
v_gene: TRBV5-4
CDR3aa: CASSLARGNTIYF
CDR3nt: TGTGCCAGCAGCTTGGCCAGAGGAAACACCATATATTTT

j_gene: TRBJ2-1
abundance: NA
d_gene: TRBD1
v_gene: TRBV29-1
CDR3aa: CSVEDHRGNEQFF
CDR3nt: TGCAGCGTTGAAGATCACAGGGGCAATGAGCAGTTCTTC

j_gene: TRBJ2-2
abundance: NA
d_gene: TRBD1
v_gene: TRBV19
CDR3aa: CASSSDRMNTGELFF
CDR3nt: TGTGCCAGTAGTTCGGACAGGATGAACACCGGGGAGCTGTTTTTT

j_gene: TRBJ2-2
abundance: NA
d_gene: NA
v_gene: TRBV5-1
CDR3aa: CASSLGSFVQGRPGELFF
CDR3nt: TGCGCCAGCAGCCTGGGGAGCTTCGTGCAGGGCCGCCCCGGGGAGCTGTTTTTT

j_gene: TRBJ2-5
abundance: NA
d_gene: NA
v_gene: TRBV11-2
CDR3aa: CASSLGASGQETQYF
CDR3nt: TGTGCCAGCAGCTTGGGGGCTAGCGGCCAAGAGACCCAGTACTTC

j_gene: TRBJ1-3
abundance: NA
d_gene: NA
v_gene: TRBV11-2
CDR3aa: CASSLATTSSGNTIYF
CDR3nt: TGTGCCAGCAGCTTAGCTACGACAAGCTCTGGAAACACCATATATTTT

j_gene: TRBJ2-1
abundance: NA
d_gene: TRBD2
v_gene: TRBV4-2
CDR3aa: CASSQAGTSGHNEQFF
CDR3nt: TGTGCCAGCAGCCAAGCCGGGACTAGCGGACACAATGAGCAGTTCTTC

j_gene: TRBJ1-2
abundance: NA
d_gene: NA
v_gene: TRBV12-5
CDR3aa: CASGRSGGMNYGYTF
CDR3nt: TGTGCTAGTGGTCGATCGGGGGGAATGAATTATGGCTACACCTTC